This T cell receptor beta chain came from a study of blood T cell repertoires in COVID-19. Overall study context: Both acute and convalescent COVID-19 samples were obtained from the United States, Italy and Spain. The cDNA or gDNA used as material had been derived from T cells, B-cell-depleted T cells, or PBMCs.

The CDR3 runs 13 residues. Between the trimmed V and J ends, which lost 5 bases and 7 bases, there was a span of 12 bases. CDR1 MNHNY and CDR2 SVGAGI come from the germline V gene (reference sequence). This clone was detected only once. Original processing notes: Nucleated cell counts were estimated from reference gene primer amplification. Here immunoSEQ multiplex PCR was the method, and the copy in TCRdb shows in-frame clones only, minus some. D and trimming come from the DNA, and the V and J calls and clone size come from that table. The table records roughly 150,000 clones, approximately 86% of them present only once.

The material sequenced was peripheral blood. This receptor was taken from a woman of 80 years or more with COVID-19, enrolled during active disease. The chain employs TRBV6-6 and TRBJ2-1, with D possibly being TRBD1 (5 bases). This chain's CDR3 is CASSPAGKNEQFF. Here the CDR3 DNA reads TGTGCCAGCAGTCCTGCAGGGAAGAATGAGCAGTTCTTC.